This T cell receptor (beta chain) was profiled in a study of T cell changes during pregnancy in multiple sclerosis (dated by TCRdb to the late 2010s). Context from the whole study: In women with multiple sclerosis, the researchers looked at how the T cell repertoire shifted as pregnancy progressed.

V drops 3 bases and J drops 1 base, leaving 13 bases in between. The CDR3 sequence holds 16 residues, the cysteine and phenylalanine included. Only the CDR3 DNA is retained, 48 bases long and in frame from the first base. The CDR1 and CDR2 encoded by the germline V gene are MDHEN and SYDVKM. The library was built by means of the immunoSEQ multiplex PCR assay. As stored in TCRdb, this immuneACCESS dataset retains in-frame rearrangements with V and J assigned. A fraction of the clones does not appear; measured against another copy, unresolved V genes explain less than half of the discrepancy, and the remainder lacks a known reason. Recorded for this sample are some 130,000 clones; approximately 96% of them occurred a single time. The ten largest account for about 0.45% of the sample. On this clone itself: The target of this receptor is not known. Base qualities are not provided; no much larger clone lies one nucleotide away.

The V gene is TRBV28 and the J gene is TRBJ1-5, with the D gene not confidently named. The TCR sequence derives from a female donor with multiple sclerosis, enrolled in a pregnancy study. The sequencing used peripheral blood, collected after pregnancy. The sequenced DNA: TGTGCCAGCAGTTTTGAGAGGGCGGGGAGCAATCAGCCCCAGCATTTT. Its protein reads: CASSFERAGSNQPQHF.